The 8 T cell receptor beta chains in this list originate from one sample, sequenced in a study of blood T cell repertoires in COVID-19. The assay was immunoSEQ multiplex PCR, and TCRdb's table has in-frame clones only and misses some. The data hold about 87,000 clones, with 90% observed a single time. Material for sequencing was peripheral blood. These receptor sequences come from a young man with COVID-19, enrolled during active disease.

CDR3 protein: CASSPSVAFYEQYF. Here the CDR3 DNA reads TGTGCCAGCAGCCCCAGTGTGGCTTTCTACGAGCAGTACTTC. The V gene is TRBV9, the J gene TRBJ2-7, with D uncertain. V was shortened by 4 bases and J by 3 bases, with 14 bases between the two germline ends. This CDR3 region has 14 residues. CDR1 SGDLS and CDR2 YYNGEE come from the germline V gene.

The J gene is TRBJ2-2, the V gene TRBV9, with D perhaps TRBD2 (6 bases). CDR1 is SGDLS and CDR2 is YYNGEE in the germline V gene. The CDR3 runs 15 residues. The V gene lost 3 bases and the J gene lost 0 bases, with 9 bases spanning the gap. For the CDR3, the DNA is TGTGCCAGCAGCGACCGGGACTCGAACACCGGGGAGCTGTTTTTT. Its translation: CASSDRDSNTGELFF.

The CDR3 protein is CASSPQQLAADYNEQFF. The CDR3 coding sequence is TGTGCCAGCTCACCGCAACAACTAGCGGCAGACTACAATGAGCAGTTCTTC. This chain uses TRBV18 with TRBJ2-1; TRBD2 agrees at 8 bases. The V gene end was trimmed by 3 bases and the J gene end by 3 bases; junction bases not matched to a gene: 10. The CDR3 is made up of 17 amino acids. The germline V gene has CDR1 KGHSH and CDR2 LQKENI.

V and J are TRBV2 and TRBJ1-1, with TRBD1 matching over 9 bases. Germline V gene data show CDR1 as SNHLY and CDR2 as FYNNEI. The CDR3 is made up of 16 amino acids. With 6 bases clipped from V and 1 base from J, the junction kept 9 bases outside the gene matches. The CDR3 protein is CASRVPRDRENTEAFF. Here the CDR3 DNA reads TGTGCCAGCAGGGTCCCAAGGGACAGGGAGAACACTGAAGCTTTCTTT.

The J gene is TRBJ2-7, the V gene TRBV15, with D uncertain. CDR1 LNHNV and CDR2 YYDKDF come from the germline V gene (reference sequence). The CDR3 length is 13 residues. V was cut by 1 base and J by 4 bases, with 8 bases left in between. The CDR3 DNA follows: TGTGCCACCAGCAGAGTCCCCGGGTACGAGCAGTACTTC. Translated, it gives CATSRVPGYEQYF.

The CDR3 nucleotides read TGCGCCAGCAGCTCCGACAGGGGTCGAAACTATGGCTACACCTTC. The encoded protein is CASSSDRGRNYGYTF. This chain joins TRBV5-1 and TRBJ1-2, with 8 bases fitting TRBD1. CDR3 size: 15 residues. Germline V lookup: CDR1 SGHRS, CDR2 YFSETQ. J gave up 2 bases and V 3 bases, and 6 bases lay outside the gene matches.

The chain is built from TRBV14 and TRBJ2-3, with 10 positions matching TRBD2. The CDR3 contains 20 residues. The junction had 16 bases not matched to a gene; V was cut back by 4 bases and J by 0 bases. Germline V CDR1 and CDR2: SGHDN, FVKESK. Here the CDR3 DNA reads TGTGCCAGCAGCCGCCTCGGGCTAGCGGGAGATCGGTGGAGCACAGATACGCAGTATTTT. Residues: CASSRLGLAGDRWSTDTQYF.

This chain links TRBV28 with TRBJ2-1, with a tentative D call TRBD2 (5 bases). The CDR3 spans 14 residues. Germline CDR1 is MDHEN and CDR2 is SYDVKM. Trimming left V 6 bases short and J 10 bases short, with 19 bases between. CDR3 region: CASRPDYPEGEQFF. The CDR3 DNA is TGTGCCAGCAGGCCTGACTATCCCGAGGGAGAGCAGTTCTTC.